The present T cell receptor beta chain was sequenced within a study of T cell responses to AZD1222 COVID-19 vaccine (dated by TCRdb to the early 2020s). With regard to the full study: AZD1222 recipients with second doses at about 4 weeks or about 12 weeks were pooled, because spike-specific TCR depth and breadth did not differ between schedules. A total of approximately 240 trial participants underwent TCR sequencing, of whom some 210 received two doses of AZD1222 and about 26 received two doses of the MenACWY control vaccine. Enrollment into the trials was organized by age into subgroups of 18-55, 56-69 and 70-plus years, and those subgroups contained about 160, 30 and 59 TCR-sequenced participants, respectively. The research as a whole found: The vaccine-associated CD4 TCRs covered the entire spike protein, and the dominant responses fell in regions 160-218 and 743-854. No day 14 peak-response samples were available, so repertoires were characterized only after the peak T cell response. The 56-69-year group was small, and its depth increase did not reach significance, likely because of low power. Participants were mostly white British and included more females than males, and it was suggested by the authors that clonal diversity may have been underestimated. Nearly half of unique spike-specific TCRs reportedly recognized epitopes outside regions mutated in the B.1.351 and B.1.1.7 variants. After two AZD1222 doses, both the breadth and the depth of spike-specific TCRs were significantly higher than at day 0 and than in MenACWY recipients. Conclusions about previously exposed vaccinees are limited, since just five to seven AZD1222 recipients were seropositive for SARS-CoV-2 at baseline.

The time point label, read with the paper, signifies: baseline before first vaccination. Vaccinee samples came from UK trials COV001 and COV002, including a single-blind randomized controlled phase 2/3 trial of AZD1222 (ChAdOx1 nCoV-19) in healthy adults. For TCRbeta chain sequencing, PBMC samples were collected from trial participants at day 0 and at day 28 after the second dose. The CDR3 regions of human TCRbeta chains were analyzed by immunosequencing. As for how the authors treated the data: TCRs in the repertoires were compared against a reference library of SARS-CoV-2-specific TCRs that had been generated with the MIRA antigen-specificity platform. Breadth meant the fraction of unique TCRs that were SARS-CoV-2-associated, whereas depth meant the fraction of total T cells that were SARS-CoV-2-associated. Using the MIRA data, each spike-specific TCR was assigned both to the spike region to which the TCR was reactive and to a CD4 or CD8 class. Log10-transformed breadth and depth values were compared by one-way ANOVA with Sidak's multiple comparisons tests. Here the immuneACCESS table is served through TCRdb, limited to in-frame sequences with V and J called. Missing clones are a known gap in these copies; in checked studies unresolved V genes cover under half, and the rest lacks a known reason. Clone size and V and J calls were adopted from that table, with D and trimming inferred from the DNA. Across this sample there are about 150,000 clones, with roughly nine tenths seen only once. The ten largest clones represent approximately 3.1% of the sample.

The CDR3 has 15 amino acids, counting the end cysteine and phenylalanine. The entry retains the CDR3 DNA only, 45 bases that are in frame from base 1. The germline V gene provides CDR1 SNHLY and CDR2 FYNNEI. V loses 10 bases, J loses 1 base, and the germline ends lie 20 bases apart. Comments on this clone: Its cognate antigen has yet to be identified. The input lacks base qualities; no much larger clone sits a single base away.

The sequence joins TRBV2 to TRBJ2-7, with the D gene too uncertain to name. Sequencing was performed on peripheral blood, taken on day 0 of AZD1222 vaccination. The TCR originated in an adult in good health. The nucleotide sequence is given as TGTGCCATCGGTCCGGACGGTACGTGGTCCTACGAGCAGTACTTC. Its translation is CAIGPDGTWSYEQYF. Beyond the CDR3, the reference TRBV2 and TRBJ2-7 genes provide the residues; the full variable domain reads: EPEVTQTPSHQVTQMGQEVILRCVPISNHLYFYWYRQILGQKVEFLVSFYNNEISEKSEIFDDQFSVERPDGSNFTLKIRSTKLEDSAMYFCAIGPDGTWSYEQYFGPGTRLTVT.